The 10 T cell receptor beta chains listed next were all sequenced from one sample in a study of cytomegalovirus exposure and HLA in healthy donors. It was with 60 Vbeta and 13 Jbeta primers that the PCR ran. Sequencing was performed with immunoSEQ multiplex PCR; in TCRdb, only in-frame clones are kept and a portion is missing. The repertoire holds over 150,000 clones, with around 82% as singletons. Sequencing was performed on PBMCs. These receptors all stem from a woman between 50 and 59 years old in good health and CMV-seropositive.

This clone was counted once. This chain links TRBV6-6 with TRBJ2-1, with 10 bases fitting TRBD1. The CDR3 extends over 15 amino acids. V trimming: 5 bases; J trimming: 8 bases; junction bases outside the gene matches: 9. Germline V gene data show CDR1 as MNHNY and CDR2 as SVGAGI (reference sequence). CDR3 sequence reads: CASSDRDRGWDEQFF. The CDR3 DNA follows: TGTGCCAGCAGTGACCGGGACAGGGGCTGGGATGAGCAGTTCTTC.

The chain uses TRBV5-1 and TRBJ1-1; 7 nucleotides agree with TRBD1. CDR1 and CDR2 from the germline V gene are SGHRS and YFSETQ. The CDR3 is 14 amino acids. The J segment lost 1 base and the V segment lost 5 bases, leaving 5 bases of the junction unmatched. CDR3 in amino acids: CASRTGSTNTEAFF. Written as DNA, the CDR3 is TGCGCCAGCAGGACAGGGTCTACGAACACTGAAGCTTTCTTT.

This rearrangement joins TRBV9 to TRBJ2-3; 13 bases fit TRBD2. Per the germline V gene, CDR1 is SGDLS and CDR2 is YYNGEE. The CDR3 has 16 residues. The junction had 8 bases not matched to a gene; V was cut back by 4 bases and J by 6 bases. The CDR3 DNA is TGTGCCAGCAGCATTACTAGCGGGGGGGCCGGGGATACGCAGTATTTT. Its protein is CASSITSGGAGDTQYF. The entire variable domain, with the rest obtained from reference TRBV9 and TRBJ2-3, is as follows: DSGVTQTPKHLITATGQRVTLRCSPRSGDLSVYWYQQSLDQGLQFLIQYYNGEERAKGNILERFSAQQFPDLHSELNLSSLELGDSALYFCASSITSGGAGDTQYFGPGTRLTVL.

This chain uses TRBV28 with TRBJ2-7, with a tentative D call TRBD2 (5 bases). Germline values: CDR1 MDHEN, CDR2 SYDVKM. The V gene lost 6 bases and the J gene lost 0 bases, with 15 bases spanning the gap. The CDR3 runs 15 residues. CDR3 sequence: CASSEPGKNSYEQYF. The CDR3, as DNA: TGTGCCAGCAGCGAACCGGGAAAGAACTCCTACGAGCAGTACTTC.

The chain has TRBV4-1 and TRBJ1-2; a possible D gene is TRBD1 (6 bases). Trimming left V 1 base short and J 5 bases short, with 11 bases between. The CDR3 is 14 amino acids. Germline V gene sequence: CDR1 MGHRA, CDR2 YSYEKL. The CDR3 nucleotides read TGCGCCAGCAGCCAAGTTCAGGGACAATATGGCTACACCTTC. Protein: CASSQVQGQYGYTF.

This clone has just one count. J is TRBJ1-5 and V is TRBV6-6; TRBD1 agrees at 9 bases. This CDR3 is built from 15 residues. V dropped 5 bases and J dropped 1; count of bases not matched to a gene: 3. Germline-derived CDR1 and CDR2 are MNHNY and SVGAGI (reference sequence). The CDR3 DNA follows: TGTGCCAGCAGTCGGGACAGGGTGAGCAATCAGCCCCAGCATTTT. Amino acid sequence: CASSRDRVSNQPQHF.

The gene calls are TRBV28 and TRBJ2-3; 7 nucleotides agree with TRBD2. Germline V gene sequence: CDR1 MDHEN, CDR2 SYDVKM. This CDR3 contains 16 residues. With 8 bases clipped from V and 1 base from J, the junction kept 12 bases outside the gene matches. CDR3 protein: CASAGTTEFGTDTQYF. The CDR3 bases are TGTGCCAGCGCCGGGACTACTGAGTTTGGCACAGATACGCAGTATTTT.

This clone was found a few times. The chain couples TRBV5-4 to TRBJ2-2; 7 bases line up with TRBD2. The CDR3 is 15 residues long. V was pared by 6 bases and J by 4 bases, with 9 bases of the junction left unmatched. Germline V lookup: CDR1 SGHNT, CDR2 YYREEE (reference sequence). The CDR3 coding sequence is TGTGCCAGCAATTCTGGCGGGGGATTCACCGGGGAGCTGTTTTTT. Its protein product is CASNSGGGFTGELFF.

The rearrangement links TRBV12-5 to TRBJ2-7; TRBD1 agrees at 7 bases. Unmatched junction bases numbered 12, after V lost 4 bases and J lost 6 bases. Per germline, CDR1 LGHNT and CDR2 FRNRAP. This CDR3 is 15 amino acids long. The CDR3 protein is CASGSGQPSRVEQYF. Written as DNA, the CDR3 is TGTGCTAGTGGTTCGGGACAGCCCTCCCGGGTCGAGCAGTACTTC.

The CDR3 reads CASSVGGTERTEAFF. In DNA, the CDR3 is TGTGCCAGCAGCGTAGGAGGGACAGAAAGGACTGAAGCTTTCTTT. The chain combines TRBV9 with TRBJ1-1, with 7 bases aligning to TRBD1. The length of the CDR3 is 15 residues. The V and J ends lost 0 bases and 5 bases, in that order; junction bases with no gene match: 7. Germline CDR1 and CDR2: SGDLS and YYNGEE.